A single T cell receptor (beta chain) is shown here with its context. This clone was observed a few times. The antigen this receptor binds is unknown. Base qualities are not at hand, and no much larger clone is one base apart. TCRbeta CDR3 regions were amplified from genomic DNA by means of the immunoSEQ Assay, a bias-controlled multiplex PCR. The study's processing was this. The number of nucleated cells in each sample was estimated from the amplification of reference gene primers within the assay. Sequence reads were collapsed and filtered to measure the absolute abundance of every unique TCRbeta CDR3 rearrangement. For each sample, productive Simpson clonality was calculated as the square root of Simpson's diversity index over productive rearrangements. Sourced from immuneACCESS, this table was stored by TCRdb with only in-frame sequences that have V and J called. A share of the clones is absent; for the studies checked, an unresolved V gene accounts for under half, and the remainder has no known explanation. Clone size and V and J calls were adopted from that table, with D and trimming inferred from the DNA. For this sample the table gives 200,000 or so clones, of which around 84% were detected only once. Of the sample, roughly 13% is held by the ten largest clones.

This entry is derived from a study of blood T cell repertoires in COVID-19 (dated by TCRdb to the early 2020s). About the full investigation: Collaborator samples came from the United States, Italy and Spain and covered acute and convalescent phases of COVID-19. The prospective study material was composed of cDNA or gDNA derived from T cells, B-cell-depleted T cells, or PBMCs. Subjects who had been exposed to COVID-19, were actively infected with it, or had recovered from it provided the deeply sampled blood TCRbeta repertoires that made up the dataset. A freely available public database, intended as a resource for researchers studying the immune response to SARS-CoV-2, is where the repertoires were released. Samples were obtained from the ongoing ImmuneRACE study (first 160 participants) and from 1,200 or so subjects provided by 6 global collaborators. Nearly every sample came with metadata listing a de-identified subject ID, COVID-19 status, age in years and sex. Where available, HLA class I and class II types were taken from metadata supplied by the sample provider and were not determined by assay-based typing.

The research as a whole found: How much clinical and demographic metadata was included differed by source and by participant, and the metadata was provided uncurated.

Whole blood was collected in K2EDTA tubes by collaborating institutions according to the institutions' own protocols. For TCRbeta analysis, collaborators shipped samples in one of three forms: frozen whole blood, isolated PBMCs, or DNA extracted from either of those sample types. The source is a human donor in a cohort sampled during active COVID-19. Sequencing was performed on peripheral blood.

Here is the DNA: TGTGCTAGTGGGTTCGGTAGCGGGAGTGGAGAGACCCAGTACTTC. Translated, this gives CASGFGSGSGETQYF. The V and J genes are TRBV7-7 and TRBJ2-5, with 9 bases matching TRBD2. Taken from cysteine to phenylalanine, the CDR3 has 15 residues. Only the CDR3 region is kept as DNA, spanning 45 bases read in frame from base 1. CDR1 and CDR2, looked up from the germline V gene (reference sequence), are SSHAT and FNYEAQ.